One sample yielded the 30 T cell receptor beta chains listed below, sequenced in a study of blood T cells in healthy people across ages. Through a sample-barcoded 5' primer and a J-beta primer mix, a second PCR was run for roughly 6 to 12 cycles. TCRdb itself ran the 5' RACE reads through MiXCR, one entry per CDR3 protein. The sample lists about 810,000 distinct CDR3 sequences, roughly 35% seen once, with 13% in the top ten. Sequencing used blood. These receptors came from a man aged 18 to 30 in good health.

This clonotype was picked up many times. The V call is TRBV5-1, the J call TRBJ2-3; no reliable D call. The CDR3 is made up of 14 amino acids. Trimming shortened V by 0 bases and J by 7 bases, and 12 bases separated the two germline ends. Germline V lookup: CDR1 SGHRS, CDR2 YFSETQ. CDR3 sequence: CASSLGSEQNTQYF. The CDR3 DNA is TGCGCCAGCAGCTTGGGCTCTGAGCAAAATACGCAGTATTTT.

The chain is built from TRBV7-2 and TRBJ2-4, with D perhaps TRBD2 (5 bases). The closer fit of TRBJ2-7 to the DNA end suggests the J call may be wrong. CDR3 size: 14 residues. CDR1 and CDR2 (germline): SGHTA, FQGNSA. The CDR3 here is CTSSLAGPSFEQYF. The CDR3 coding sequence is TGTACCAGCAGCTTAGCAGGGCCTAGCTTCGAGCAGTACTTC.

The table lists this clonotype with many counts. The V gene is TRBV20-1, the J gene TRBJ2-1, with 7 bases aligning to TRBD1. With V trimmed by 8 bases and J by 5 bases, 15 bases remained unmatched. CDR3 length: 15 residues. CDR1 DFQATT and CDR2 SNEGSKA come from the germline V gene (reference sequence). DNA of the CDR3: TGCAGTTCAACGGATAGACAGGGTGTAGACAATGAGCAGTTCTTC. It specifies CSSTDRQGVDNEQFF.

Details on this clonotype: In this CDR3 the conserved last residue, phenylalanine or tryptophan, is missing, so a read error is likely. The chain uses TRBV7-2 and TRBJ2-1; 9 bases match TRBD1. CDR3 length: 15 residues. Germline loops: CDR1 SGHTA, CDR2 FQGNSA. V lost 2 bases, J lost 7 bases, and 6 bases stayed unmatched. The CDR3 coding sequence is TGTGCCAGCAGCTTAACGACAGGGGGAAAAAATGAGCAGTTCTTG. Amino acids: CASSLTTGGKNEQFL.

The rearrangement joins TRBV12-3 or TRBV12-4 to TRBJ2-6, with D perhaps matching TRBD1 (6 bases). Trimming pared 6 bases from V and 4 bases from J, leaving 16 bases between. The CDR3 has 16 residues. In DNA, the CDR3 is TGTGCCAGCAGCCCAAACACAGGGCGGGGGGCCAACGTCCTGACTTTC. Residues: CASSPNTGRGANVLTF.

The V and J genes are TRBV20-1 and TRBJ2-1; 8 bases line up with TRBD2. With 7 bases clipped from V and 0 bases from J, the junction kept 11 bases outside the gene matches. There are 16 residues in the CDR3. The germline gives CDR1 DFQATT, CDR2 SNEGSKA (reference sequence). The CDR3 is CSVQTSDRSSYNEQFF. The CDR3 bases are TGCAGTGTTCAGACTAGCGATCGAAGCTCCTACAATGAGCAGTTCTTC.

The CDR3 region is CASSRGTGYQETQYF. CDR3 DNA sequence: TGTGCCAGCAGCCGCGGGACAGGCTATCAAGAGACCCAGTACTTC. This sequence joins TRBV5-6 and TRBJ2-5; 8 bases fit TRBD1. Germline trimming cut 4 bases from V and 2 bases from J; bases unmatched to any gene: 7. The CDR3 extends over 15 amino acids. The germline V gene has CDR1 SGHDT and CDR2 YYEEEE.

There are many counts of this clonotype. V and J are TRBV20-1 and TRBJ1-2, with 11 nucleotides matching TRBD1. The CDR3 runs 15 residues. V lost 5 bases, J lost 4 bases, and 9 bases stayed unmatched. Germline V gene sequence: CDR1 DFQATT, CDR2 SNEGSKA (reference sequence). The chain's CDR3 is CSALAGTGGIYGYTF. CDR3 in DNA: TGCAGTGCTTTAGCAGGGACAGGGGGGATCTATGGCTACACCTTC.

The table lists this clonotype with a few counts. J is TRBJ2-1 and V is TRBV2, with 7 positions matching TRBD1. The CDR3 spans 13 residues. V lost 6 bases to trimming and J lost 5 bases; unmatched junction nucleotides: 4. Germline CDR1 SNHLY, CDR2 FYNNEI. CDR3 residues: CASRATGNNEQFF. CDR3 bases: TGTGCCAGCAGGGCGACAGGGAACAATGAGCAGTTCTTC.

In its sample, this clonotype was seen a few times. The chain links TRBV5-1 to TRBJ2-3; D tentatively reads TRBD1 or TRBD2 (5 bases each). The CDR3 extends over 16 amino acids. Per germline, CDR1 SGHRS and CDR2 YFSETQ. The germline V and J ends were trimmed by 0 bases and 2 bases, with 13 bases remaining between them. This chain's CDR3 is CASSLVGVDSTDTQYF. Written as DNA, the CDR3 is TGCGCCAGCAGCTTGGTGGGGGTCGACTCCACAGATACGCAGTATTTT.

The rearrangement uses TRBV24-1 and TRBJ2-3; the D call may be TRBD1 or TRBD2 (5 bases each). Trimming cost V 4 bases and J 2 bases, with 24 bases left between them. CDR3 length: 19 residues. Looked up from germline, CDR1 is KGHDR and CDR2 is SFDVKD. The DNA of the CDR3 is TGTGCCACCAGTGACCCTCTCAAGGGACGTGGGATTCCCACAGATACGCAGTATTTT. Protein product: CATSDPLKGRGIPTDTQYF.

The chain links TRBV29-1 to TRBJ2-6; tentatively, D is TRBD2 (7 bases). The germline V gene encodes CDR1 SQVTM and CDR2 ANQGSEA. CDR3 length: 14 residues. V was trimmed by 7 bases and J by 4 bases, leaving 14 bases between them. The CDR3 DNA reads TGCAGCGCCATGAGCGGGACAGGGGCCAACGTCCTGACTTTC. Residues: CSAMSGTGANVLTF. Together with reference TRBV29-1 and TRBJ2-6, the CDR3 gives the full variable domain: SAVISQKPSRDICQRGTSLTIQCQVDSQVTMMFWYRQQPGQSLTLIATANQGSEATYESGFVIDKFPISRPNLTFSTLTVSNMSPEDSSIYLCSAMSGTGANVLTFGAGSRLTVL.

This clonotype was detected many times. The rearrangement joins TRBV7-2 to TRBJ1-2; no clear D gene. CDR1 is SGHTA and CDR2 is FQGNSA in the germline V gene. The CDR3 is 12 residues long. V lost 5 bases and J lost 13, with 17 bases in between. This CDR3 reads CASSLRTVGGTF. The CDR3 DNA is TGTGCCAGCAGCCTCCGGACTGTGGGAGGCACCTTC.

This clonotype was recorded many times. The chain recombines TRBV12-3 or TRBV12-4 with TRBJ1-6, with TRBD1 matching over 7 bases. This CDR3 has 14 amino acids. V dropped 7 bases and J dropped 6; count of bases not matched to a gene: 6. CDR3 in amino acids: CASTKDRFNSPLHF. CDR3 in DNA: TGTGCCAGCACCAAGGACAGGTTTAATTCACCCCTCCACTTT.

The genes are TRBV6-2 or TRBV6-3 and TRBJ1-1, with TRBD1 matching 9 bases. J was trimmed by 8 bases and V by 5 bases; bases with no gene match: 6. The CDR3 length is 13 residues. Germline V gene data show CDR1 as MNHEY and CDR2 as SVGEGT. The CDR3 DNA sequence: TGTGCCAGCAGTGGAGACAGGGGGAGCGAAGCTTTCTTT. It specifies CASSGDRGSEAFF.

The chain carries TRBV5-8 and TRBJ1-1; D might be TRBD1 (5 bases). V was cut by 5 bases and J by 10 bases, with 27 bases left in between. The germline V gene encodes CDR1 SGHTS and CDR2 YDEGEE. This CDR3 is 16 amino acids long. Here the CDR3 reads CASSIPIDRQELLAFF. The CDR3 DNA sequence: TGTGCCAGCAGTATCCCCATAGACAGACAAGAGTTACTAGCTTTCTTT.

On this clonotype itself: A much larger clone lies one base from this, so it may be a read error. The V gene is TRBV29-1, the J gene TRBJ1-2, with D possibly being TRBD1 (5 bases). V was trimmed by 1 base and J by 6 bases, leaving 15 bases between them. Germline-derived CDR1 and CDR2 are SQVTM and ANQGSEA. CDR3 length: 14 residues. The CDR3 here is CSVEGGRGSDGYTF. CDR3 in DNA: TGCAGCGTTGAAGGGGGACGGGGATCGGATGGCTACACCTTC.

This clonotype was seen a few times. The gene calls are TRBV4-2 and TRBJ2-3, with D perhaps matching TRBD2 (6 bases). Per germline, CDR1 LGHNA and CDR2 YNFKEQ. There are 15 residues in the CDR3. Deletions cut 0 bases from V and 1 base from J, with 8 bases between. CDR3: CASSQDERGTDTQYF. The CDR3 DNA follows: TGTGCCAGCAGCCAAGATGAGCGGGGCACAGATACGCAGTATTTT.

This clonotype was detected many times. This sequence joins TRBV6-5 and TRBJ1-6; D ambiguous. Germline CDR1 MNHEY, CDR2 SVGAGI. Trimming took off 0 bases at V and 9 bases at J, with 6 bases between the two ends. CDR3 length: 13 residues. The CDR3 loop is CASSYSSGSPLHF. The CDR3 region has the DNA TGTGCCAGCAGTTACTCGAGTGGTTCACCCCTCCACTTT.

The chain recombines TRBV29-1 with TRBJ2-3; 12 bases match TRBD1. With 6 bases clipped from V and 0 bases from J, the junction kept 4 bases outside the gene matches. The CDR3 has 15 amino acids. Germline V CDR1 and CDR2: SQVTM, ANQGSEA. The CDR3 bases are TGCAGCGTAGCCGGGACAGGGGGCAGCACAGATACGCAGTATTTT. This translates into CSVAGTGGSTDTQYF.

Many counts were recorded for this clonotype. V gene TRBV5-1 combines with J gene TRBJ2-5, with 7 bases that match TRBD2. CDR3 size: 15 residues. V dropped 5 bases and J dropped 2; count of bases not matched to a gene: 9. Germline V gene lookup returns CDR1 SGHRS and CDR2 YFSETQ. For the CDR3, the DNA is TGCGCCAGCAGACGAAAAGCTAGCGGTCAAGAGACCCAGTACTTC. Translating it yields CASRRKASGQETQYF.

This clonotype was counted ten times or more. The rearrangement uses TRBV7-3 and TRBJ2-1; possible D gene TRBD2, 6 bases. Germline V CDR1 and CDR2: SGHTA, FQGTGA. This CDR3 is built from 15 residues. Trimming cost V 2 bases and J 0 bases, with 8 bases left between them. As DNA, the CDR3 is TGTGCCAGCAGCTTAGGAGGGATCTCCTACAATGAGCAGTTCTTC. Protein product: CASSLGGISYNEQFF.

About this clonotype: The junction differs from germline at one of its ends, possibly a read error. The chain recombines TRBV29-1 with TRBJ2-3; 9 bases line up with TRBD2. Germline V gives CDR1 SQVTM, CDR2 ANQGSEA. The CDR3 spans 15 residues. The CDR3 DNA reads as TGCAGCGTTGCGCAAGCGGGGGGCCGTGCAGATACGCGGTATTTT. This sequence encodes CSVAQAGGRADTRYF.

The CDR3 loop is CASSQDRGSGVNTGELFF. The CDR3 nucleotides read TGTGCCAGCAGCCAAGATCGTGGTAGCGGGGTGAACACCGGGGAGCTGTTTTTT. The chain uses TRBV4-2 and TRBJ2-2; 8 bases agree with TRBD2. V shed 0 bases and J 1 base; nucleotides not matched to a gene: 7. CDR3 length equals 18 residues. Germline V gene lookup returns CDR1 LGHNA and CDR2 YNFKEQ.

J is TRBJ2-5 and V is TRBV7-2; D tentatively fits TRBD1 or TRBD2 (7 bases each). The J call is uncertain, as TRBJ2-7 better fits the DNA end. The CDR3 loop spans 16 amino acids. Germline V gives CDR1 SGHTA, CDR2 FQGNSA. As DNA, the CDR3 is TGTGCCAGCAGCTTAGCGGCAGGGGGGGCCGGGGGCGAGCAGTACTTC. This translates into CASSLAAGGAGGEQYF.

The chain carries TRBV27 and TRBJ2-2; D unclear. The CDR3 loop spans 12 amino acids. The V end was cut by 8 bases, the J end by 1 base, with 5 bases between. Germline CDR1 reads MNHEY; CDR2 reads SMNVEV (reference sequence). The DNA of the CDR3 is TGTGCCAGCCAGCGGAACACCGGGGAGCTGTTTTTT. It specifies CASQRNTGELFF.

J is TRBJ1-2 and V is TRBV2, with D hard to call. Deletions cut 3 bases from V and 3 bases from J, with 11 bases between. The CDR3 runs to 14 residues. Germline V gene lookup returns CDR1 SNHLY and CDR2 FYNNEI. DNA of the CDR3: TGTGCCAGCAGTGACAGCCACCGGGACTATGGCTACACCTTC. Its protein is CASSDSHRDYGYTF.

This clonotype showed up just once. V is TRBV6-4 and J is TRBJ2-1; 13 nucleotides line up with TRBD2. From germline, CDR1 is MRHNA and CDR2 SNTAGT. This CDR3 spans 16 amino acids. V dropped 0 bases and J dropped 6; count of bases not matched to a gene: 2. This chain's CDR3 is CASSDSGTSGANEQFF. The DNA for the CDR3 is TGTGCCAGCAGTGACTCGGGGACTAGCGGGGCCAATGAGCAGTTCTTC.

This clonotype was seen a few times. The chain combines TRBV12-3 or TRBV12-4 with TRBJ2-3; D not resolved. Trimming stripped 7 bases from V and 0 bases from J, with 5 bases between. This CDR3 spans 12 amino acids. The CDR3 DNA is TGTGCCAGCAAACATAGCACAGATACGCAGTATTTT. Protein product: CASKHSTDTQYF.

A remark on this clonotype: A clone one base away is much larger, so this may be a read error. The chain recombines TRBV12-3 or TRBV12-4 with TRBJ2-7; 10 bases fit TRBD2. The CDR3 loop spans 14 amino acids. The trim removed 6 bases at V and 9 bases at J, leaving 11 bases unmatched. DNA for the CDR3: TGTGCCAGCAGCCAAGCGGGGGGGACGCCTCTGCAGTACTTC. This gives the protein CASSQAGGTPLQYF.